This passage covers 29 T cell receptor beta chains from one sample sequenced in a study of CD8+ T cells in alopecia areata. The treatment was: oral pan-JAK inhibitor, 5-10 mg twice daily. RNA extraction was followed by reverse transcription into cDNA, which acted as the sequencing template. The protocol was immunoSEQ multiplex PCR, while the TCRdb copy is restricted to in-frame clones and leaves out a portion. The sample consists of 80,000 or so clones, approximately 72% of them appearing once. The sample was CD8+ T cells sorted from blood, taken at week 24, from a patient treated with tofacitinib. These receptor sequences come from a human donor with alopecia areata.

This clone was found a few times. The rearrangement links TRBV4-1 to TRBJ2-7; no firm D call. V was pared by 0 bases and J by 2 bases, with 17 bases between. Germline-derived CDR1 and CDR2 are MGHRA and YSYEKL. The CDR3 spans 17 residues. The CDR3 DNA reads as TGCGCCAGCAGCCAAGATTTTTCAGCGCCGCTTCCCTACGAGCAGTACTTC. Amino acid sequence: CASSQDFSAPLPYEQYF.

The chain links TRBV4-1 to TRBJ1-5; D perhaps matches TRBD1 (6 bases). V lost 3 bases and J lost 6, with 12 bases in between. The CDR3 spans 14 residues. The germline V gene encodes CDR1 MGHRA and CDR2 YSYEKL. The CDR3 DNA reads TGCGCCAGCAGCCATTCGCAGGGGAGTCAGCCCCAGCATTTT. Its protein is CASSHSQGSQPQHF.

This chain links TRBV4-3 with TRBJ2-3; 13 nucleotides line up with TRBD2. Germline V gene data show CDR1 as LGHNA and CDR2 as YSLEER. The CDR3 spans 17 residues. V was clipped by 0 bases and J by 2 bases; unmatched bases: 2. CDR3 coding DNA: TGCGCCAGCAGCCAAGAAACTAGCGGGAGGGTCACAGATACGCAGTATTTT. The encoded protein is CASSQETSGRVTDTQYF.

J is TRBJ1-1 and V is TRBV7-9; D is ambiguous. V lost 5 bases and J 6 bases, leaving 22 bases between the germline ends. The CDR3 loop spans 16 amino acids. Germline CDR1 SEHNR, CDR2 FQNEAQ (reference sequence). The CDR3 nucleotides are TGTGCCAGCAGCACCCCGGGCCCCCAATTAATCTCTGAAGCTTTCTTT. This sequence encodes CASSTPGPQLISEAFF.

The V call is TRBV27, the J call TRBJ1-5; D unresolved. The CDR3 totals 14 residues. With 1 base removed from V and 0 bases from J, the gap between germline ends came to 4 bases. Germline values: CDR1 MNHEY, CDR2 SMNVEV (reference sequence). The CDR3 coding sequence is TGTGCCAGCAGTTTATGGGGTAGCAATCAGCCCCAGCATTTT. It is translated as CASSLWGSNQPQHF.

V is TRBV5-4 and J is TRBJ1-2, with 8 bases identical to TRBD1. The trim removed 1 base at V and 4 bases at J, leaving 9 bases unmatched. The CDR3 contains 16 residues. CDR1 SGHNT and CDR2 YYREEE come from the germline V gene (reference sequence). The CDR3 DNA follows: TGTGCCAGCAGCTTGTTTCAGGGGGCATATTCCTATGGCTACACCTTC. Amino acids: CASSLFQGAYSYGYTF.

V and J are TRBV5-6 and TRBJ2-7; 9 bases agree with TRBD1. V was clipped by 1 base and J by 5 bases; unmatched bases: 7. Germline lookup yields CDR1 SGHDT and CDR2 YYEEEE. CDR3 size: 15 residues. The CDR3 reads CASSLRRDRAHEQYF. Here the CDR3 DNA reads TGTGCCAGCAGCTTGAGGCGGGACAGGGCCCACGAGCAGTACTTC.

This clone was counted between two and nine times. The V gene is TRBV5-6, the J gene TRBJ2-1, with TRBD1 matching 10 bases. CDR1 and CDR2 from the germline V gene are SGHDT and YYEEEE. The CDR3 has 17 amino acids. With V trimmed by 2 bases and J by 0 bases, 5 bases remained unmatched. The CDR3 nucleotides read TGTGCCAGCAGCTTTGACAGGGGGCTTAGCTCCTACAATGAGCAGTTCTTC. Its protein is CASSFDRGLSSYNEQFF.

In DNA, the CDR3 is TGTGCCAGCAGCCCCCCCGGGACACAACACTACGAGCAGTACTTC. It is translated as CASSPPGTQHYEQYF. V gene TRBV5-4 combines with J gene TRBJ2-7, with a weak D call TRBD1 (6 bases). The CDR3 has 15 residues. V lost 4 bases, J lost 3 bases, and 17 bases lay in between. Germline V gene data show CDR1 as SGHNT and CDR2 as YYREEE (reference sequence).

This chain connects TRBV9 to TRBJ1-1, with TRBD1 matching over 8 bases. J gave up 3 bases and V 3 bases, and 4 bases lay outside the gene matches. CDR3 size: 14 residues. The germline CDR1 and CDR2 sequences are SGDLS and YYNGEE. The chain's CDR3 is CASSAATGDTEAFF. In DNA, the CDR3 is TGTGCCAGCAGCGCCGCGACAGGGGACACTGAAGCTTTCTTT.

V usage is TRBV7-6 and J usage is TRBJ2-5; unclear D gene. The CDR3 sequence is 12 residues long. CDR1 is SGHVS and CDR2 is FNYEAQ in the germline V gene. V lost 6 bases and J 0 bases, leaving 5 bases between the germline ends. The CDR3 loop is CASRGYQETQYF. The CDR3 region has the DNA TGTGCCAGCAGGGGCTACCAAGAGACCCAGTACTTC.

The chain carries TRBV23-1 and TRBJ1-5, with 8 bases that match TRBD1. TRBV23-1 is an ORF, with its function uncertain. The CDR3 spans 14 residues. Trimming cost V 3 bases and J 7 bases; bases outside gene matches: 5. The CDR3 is CASSHRTGRQPQHF. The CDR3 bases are TGCGCCAGCAGTCATCGGACAGGGCGCCAGCCCCAGCATTTT.

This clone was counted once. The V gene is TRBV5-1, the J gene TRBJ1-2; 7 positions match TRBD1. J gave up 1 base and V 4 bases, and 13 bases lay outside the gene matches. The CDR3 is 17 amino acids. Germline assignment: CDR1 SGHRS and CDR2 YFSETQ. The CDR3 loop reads CASSAGQPGIVNYGYTF. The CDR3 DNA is TGCGCCAGCAGCGCGGGACAGCCAGGCATTGTTAACTATGGCTACACCTTC.

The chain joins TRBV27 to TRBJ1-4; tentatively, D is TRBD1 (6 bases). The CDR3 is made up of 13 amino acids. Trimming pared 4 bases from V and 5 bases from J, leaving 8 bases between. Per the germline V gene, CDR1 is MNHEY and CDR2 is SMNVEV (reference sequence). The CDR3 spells CASSWGRNEKLFF. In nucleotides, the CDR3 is TGTGCCAGCAGTTGGGGGCGGAATGAAAAACTGTTTTTT.

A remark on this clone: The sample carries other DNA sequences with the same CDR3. The CDR3 loop is CASSVGDSNQPQHF. CDR3 nucleotide sequence: TGTGCCAGCAGCGTAGGGGATAGCAATCAGCCCCAGCATTTT. The chain couples TRBV9 to TRBJ1-5; unclear D gene. The CDR3 is 14 residues long. Germline-derived CDR1 and CDR2 are SGDLS and YYNGEE. V lost 0 bases to trimming and J lost 0 bases, with 4 bases between them.

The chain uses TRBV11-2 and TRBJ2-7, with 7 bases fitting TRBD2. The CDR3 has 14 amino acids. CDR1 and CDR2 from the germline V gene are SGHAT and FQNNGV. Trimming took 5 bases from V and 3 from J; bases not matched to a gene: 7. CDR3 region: CASSTSGVSYEQYF. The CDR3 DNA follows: TGTGCCAGCAGCACAAGCGGGGTTAGCTACGAGCAGTACTTC.

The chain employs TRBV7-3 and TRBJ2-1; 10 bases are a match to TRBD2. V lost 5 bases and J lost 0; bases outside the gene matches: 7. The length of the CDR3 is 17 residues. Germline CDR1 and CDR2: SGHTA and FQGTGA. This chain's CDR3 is CASSAGLAFSSYNEQFF. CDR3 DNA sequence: TGTGCCAGCAGCGCGGGACTAGCGTTTAGCTCCTACAATGAGCAGTTCTTC. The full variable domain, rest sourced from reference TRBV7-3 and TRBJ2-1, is GAGVSQTPSNKVTEKGKYVELRCDPISGHTALYWYRQSLGQGPEFLIYFQGTGAADDSGLPNDRFFAVRPEGSVSTLKIQRTERGDSAVYLCASSAGLAFSSYNEQFFGPGTRLTVL.

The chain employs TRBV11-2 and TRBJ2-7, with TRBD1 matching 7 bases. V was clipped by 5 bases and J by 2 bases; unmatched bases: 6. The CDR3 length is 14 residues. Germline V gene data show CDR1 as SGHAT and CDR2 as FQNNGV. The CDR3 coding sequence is TGTGCCAGCAGCCCCCCCGGGACAGCCTACGAGCAGTACTTC. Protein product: CASSPPGTAYEQYF.

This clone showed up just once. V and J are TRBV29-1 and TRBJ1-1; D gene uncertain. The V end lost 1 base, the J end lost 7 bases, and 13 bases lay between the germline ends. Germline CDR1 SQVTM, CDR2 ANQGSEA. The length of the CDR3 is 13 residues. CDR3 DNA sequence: TGCAGCGTTGAAGGGGTGATAGGAGGTGAAGCTTTCTTT. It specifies CSVEGVIGGEAFF.

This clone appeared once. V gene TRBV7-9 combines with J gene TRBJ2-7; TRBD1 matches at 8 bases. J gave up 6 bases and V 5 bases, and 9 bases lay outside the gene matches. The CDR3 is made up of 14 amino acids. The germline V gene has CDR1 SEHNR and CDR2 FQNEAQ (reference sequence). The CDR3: CASSPGQGAVEQYF. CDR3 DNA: TGTGCCAGCAGCCCCGGGCAGGGGGCGGTCGAGCAGTACTTC.

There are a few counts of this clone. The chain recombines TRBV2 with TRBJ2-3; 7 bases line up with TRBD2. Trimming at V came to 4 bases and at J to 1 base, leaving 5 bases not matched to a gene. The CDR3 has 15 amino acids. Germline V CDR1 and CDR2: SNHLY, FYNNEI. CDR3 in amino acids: CASSGGLSGTDTQYF. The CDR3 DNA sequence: TGTGCCAGCAGTGGGGGACTATCAGGCACAGATACGCAGTATTTT.

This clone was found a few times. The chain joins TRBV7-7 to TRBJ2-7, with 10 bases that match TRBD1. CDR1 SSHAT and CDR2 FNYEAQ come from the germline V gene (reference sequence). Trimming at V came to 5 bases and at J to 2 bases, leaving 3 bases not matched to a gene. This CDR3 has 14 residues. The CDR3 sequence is CASSPGQGAYEQYF. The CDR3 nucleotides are TGTGCCAGCAGCCCTGGACAGGGGGCCTACGAGCAGTACTTC.

For the CDR3, the DNA is TGTGCCAGCAGTTTAATACCAAAAACCTACAATGAGCAGTTCTTC. This gives the protein CASSLIPKTYNEQFF. This sequence joins TRBV27 and TRBJ2-1; unclear D gene. From germline, CDR1 is MNHEY and CDR2 SMNVEV (reference sequence). This CDR3 is built from 15 residues. The V and J ends lost 2 bases and 2 bases respectively, with 10 bases between them.

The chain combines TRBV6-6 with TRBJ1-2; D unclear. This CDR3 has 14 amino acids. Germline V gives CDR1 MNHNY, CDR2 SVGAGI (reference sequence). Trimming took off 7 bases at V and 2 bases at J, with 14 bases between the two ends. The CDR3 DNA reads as TGTGCCAGCACCTTGGACGGGTTCAACTATGGCTACACCTTC. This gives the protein CASTLDGFNYGYTF.

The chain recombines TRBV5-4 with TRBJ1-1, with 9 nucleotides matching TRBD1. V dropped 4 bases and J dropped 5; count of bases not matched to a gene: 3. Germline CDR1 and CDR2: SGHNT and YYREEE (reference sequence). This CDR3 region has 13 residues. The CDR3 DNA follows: TGTGCCAGCAGCGGGGACAGGGTTACTGAAGCTTTCTTT. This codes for CASSGDRVTEAFF.

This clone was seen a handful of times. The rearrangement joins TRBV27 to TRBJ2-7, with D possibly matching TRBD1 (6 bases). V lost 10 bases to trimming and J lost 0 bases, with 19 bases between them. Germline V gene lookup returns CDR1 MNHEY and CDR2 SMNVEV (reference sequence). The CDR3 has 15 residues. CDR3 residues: CATQFGTGSSYEQYF. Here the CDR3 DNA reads TGTGCCACCCAGTTTGGTACAGGGAGCTCCTACGAGCAGTACTTC.

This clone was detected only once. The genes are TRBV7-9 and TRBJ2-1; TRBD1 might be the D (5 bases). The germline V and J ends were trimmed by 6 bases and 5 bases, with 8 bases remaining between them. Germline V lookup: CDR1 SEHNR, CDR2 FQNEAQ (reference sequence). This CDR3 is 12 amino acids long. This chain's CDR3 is CASSTGDNEQFF. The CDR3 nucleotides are TGTGCCAGCAGTACAGGAGACAATGAGCAGTTCTTC.

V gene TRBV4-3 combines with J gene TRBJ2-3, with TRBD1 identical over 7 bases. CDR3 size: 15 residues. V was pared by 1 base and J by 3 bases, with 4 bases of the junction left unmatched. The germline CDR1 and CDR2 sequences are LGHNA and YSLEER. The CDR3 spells CASSQVAGGTDTQYF. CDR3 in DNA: TGCGCCAGCAGCCAAGTGGCAGGGGGTACAGATACGCAGTATTTT.

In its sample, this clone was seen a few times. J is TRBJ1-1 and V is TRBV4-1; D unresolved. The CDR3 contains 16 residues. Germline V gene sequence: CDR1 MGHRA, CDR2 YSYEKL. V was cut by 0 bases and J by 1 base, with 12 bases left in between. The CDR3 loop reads CASSQDDRSGNTEAFF. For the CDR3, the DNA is TGCGCCAGCAGCCAAGATGATCGGTCGGGGAACACTGAAGCTTTCTTT.